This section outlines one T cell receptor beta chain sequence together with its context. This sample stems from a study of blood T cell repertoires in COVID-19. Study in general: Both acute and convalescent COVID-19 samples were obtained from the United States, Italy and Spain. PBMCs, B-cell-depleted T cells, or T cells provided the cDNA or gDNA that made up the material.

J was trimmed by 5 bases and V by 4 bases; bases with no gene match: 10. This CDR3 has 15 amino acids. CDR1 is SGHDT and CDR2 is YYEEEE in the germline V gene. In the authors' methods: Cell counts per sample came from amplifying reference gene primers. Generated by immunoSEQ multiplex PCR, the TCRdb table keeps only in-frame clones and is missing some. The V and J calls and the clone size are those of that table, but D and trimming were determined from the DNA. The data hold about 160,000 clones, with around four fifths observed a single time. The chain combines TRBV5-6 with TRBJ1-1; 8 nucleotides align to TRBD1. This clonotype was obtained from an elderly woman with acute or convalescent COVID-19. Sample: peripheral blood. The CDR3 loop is CASSLPGQGLTEAFF. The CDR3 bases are TGTGCCAGCAGCCTGCCTGGACAGGGTTTGACTGAAGCTTTCTTT.